These T cell receptor beta chains were read from a single sample in a study of cytomegalovirus exposure and HLA in healthy donors. Clones were sequenced by immunoSEQ multiplex PCR, and TCRdb holds only the in-frame ones, with some missing. The table for this sample gives about 200,000 clones. The sample consisted of PBMCs. The receptor source for this set is a girl aged 2-10 years in good health and CMV-seropositive. Each CDR3 is given with its conserved first and last residue. D genes are given only for firm matches.

D | J | V | DNA | CDR3
. | TRBJ1-4 | TRBV5-8 | TGTGCCAGCAGCCACGCGCCGGGATCTCTAATGAGAAAACTGTTTTTT | CASSHAPGSLMRKLFF
. | TRBJ1-1 | TRBV27 | TGTGCCAGCAGTTCCCAAGGACAGCGCACTGAAGCTTTCTTT | CASSSQGQRTEAFF
. | TRBJ1-1 | TRBV7-6 | TGTGCCAGCAGCGCCTCGACTGAGAACACTGAAGCTTTCTTT | CASSASTENTEAFF
. | TRBJ1-1 | TRBV19 | TGTGCCAGTAGCCCCCAGGGGATCACTGAAGCTTTCTTT | CASSPQGITEAFF
. | TRBJ2-1 | TRBV10-3 | TGTGCCATCAGTGAGGCGGTCAATGAGCAGTTCTTC | CAISEAVNEQFF
. | TRBJ2-7 | TRBV28 | TGTGCCAGCAGCCTAGGGCAGGGTCGCTCCTACGAGCAGTACTTC | CASSLGQGRSYEQYF
. | TRBJ1-5 | TRBV4-1 | TGCGCCAGCAGCCAAACTCGGACAGTGGACCAGCCCCAGCATTTT | CASSQTRTVDQPQHF
TRBD1 | TRBJ2-4 | TRBV29-1 | TGCAGCGTTGAAGAATTCCCCAGGGACAGTCTCCCCATTCAGTACTTC | CSVEEFPRDSLPIQYF
. | TRBJ2-5 | TRBV19 | TGTGCCAGTAGTGACATCCTCCAAGAGACCCAGTACTTC | CASSDILQETQYF
TRBD1 | TRBJ1-4 | TRBV5-1 | TGCGCCAGCAGCCGCACAGGGGAGGTTGCAAATGAAAAACTGTTTTTT | CASSRTGEVANEKLFF
TRBD1 | TRBJ1-2 | TRBV6-1 | TGTGCCAGCAGTGCATTGGGACAGTCCTATGGCTACACCTTC | CASSALGQSYGYTF
. | TRBJ2-1 | TRBV6-5 | TGTGCCAGCAGTTACACATTTTCACTAGTAACCGATGAGCAGTTCTTC | CASSYTFSLVTDEQFF
. | TRBJ1-5 | TRBV7-9 | TGTGCCAGCAGCTTCGGGGGGTTTTCCGGTCAGCCCCAGCATTTT | CASSFGGFSGQPQHF
. | TRBJ2-7 | TRBV5-1 | TGCGCCAGCAGCTTGGTGGGACAAACCTACGAGCAGTACTTC | CASSLVGQTYEQYF
. | TRBJ2-7 | TRBV7-2 | TGTGCCAGCAGCAATAGGGGGGGGGCTGCCTACGAGCAGTACTTC | CASSNRGGAAYEQYF
. | TRBJ1-1 | TRBV28 | TGTGCCAGCAGTCAGATGGCCACTGAAGCTTTCTTT | CASSQMATEAFF
TRBD1 | TRBJ2-4 | TRBV9 | TGTGCCAGCAGCCCCCGGGACAGGGGGGGAATGAACATTCAGTACTTC | CASSPRDRGGMNIQYF
TRBD1 | TRBJ2-2 | TRBV6-4 | TGTGCCAGCAGCGAACAGGGGGGCACCGGGGAGCTGTTTTTT | CASSEQGGTGELFF
. | TRBJ1-2 | TRBV5-6 | TGTGCCAGCAGCCCGACGGGGGGGGCAGACTATGGCTACACCTTC | CASSPTGGADYGYTF
TRBD1 | TRBJ2-7 | TRBV10-3 | TGTGCCGGGGGACAGGGGCTCCGCGAGCAGTACTTC | CAGGQGLREQYF
. | TRBJ2-3 | TRBV5-4 | . | CASSFGAGLAQNTQYF
TRBD2 | TRBJ2-2 | TRBV7-8 | TGTGCCAGCAGCCGGCGGACTAGCGGCCCGAACACCGGGGAGCTGTTTTTT | CASSRRTSGPNTGELFF
TRBD2 | TRBJ2-7 | TRBV7-2 | TGTGCCAGCAGCCTGGCCGGGACTAGCGGGAGACAGAGGGAGCAGTACTTC | CASSLAGTSGRQREQYF
TRBD1 | TRBJ2-1 | TRBV11-3 | TGTGCCAGCAGCCCAGGGCAGGGGGTGGATGAGCAGTTCTTC | CASSPGQGVDEQFF
. | TRBJ1-1 | TRBV2 | TGTGCCAGCAGTGAGCGGTGGAACACTGAAGCTTTCTTT | CASSERWNTEAFF
. | TRBJ2-3 | TRBV15 | TGTGCCACCAGCAGGGATTCAGAGGGGACTGGGTTTCCTACAGATACGCAGTATTTT | CATSRDSEGTGFPTDTQYF
TRBD1 | TRBJ1-1 | TRBV11-2 | TGTGCCAGCAGCTTTACAGAACCACAGGGGGCGGTGGACACTGAAGCTTTCTTT | CASSFTEPQGAVDTEAFF
. | TRBJ1-5 | TRBV7-8 | TGTGCCAGCACCCTTAGATTAGGGGCTGAACAGCCCCAGCATTTT | CASTLRLGAEQPQHF
. | TRBJ2-5 | TRBV30 | TGTGCCTGGAGTGCTCAAGAGACCCAGTACTTC | CAWSAQETQYF
TRBD2 | TRBJ2-1 | TRBV10-2 | TGCGCCAGCAGATTACTAGCGGGAGTAAATGAGCAGTTCTTC | CASRLLAGVNEQFF
. | TRBJ2-5 | TRBV6-1 | TGTGCCAGCAGTGAAGCATTTCGGGCAGGGCGAGAGACCCAGTACTTC | CASSEAFRAGRETQYF
TRBD1 | TRBJ2-3 | TRBV7-9 | TGTGCCAGCAGCTTCAACAGGGGGCTGGCACACAGTACGCAGTATTTT | CASSFNRGLAHSTQYF
TRBD1 | TRBJ1-4 | TRBV4-1 | TGCGCCAGCAGCCAACCCCCTGGGACAGGGAATGAAAAACTGTTTTTT | CASSQPPGTGNEKLFF
. | TRBJ2-1 | TRBV29-1 | TGCAGCTCCCATTTGGGGGGGGCGAATGAGCAGTTCTTC | CSSHLGGANEQFF
. | TRBJ1-1 | TRBV10-3 | TGTGCCATCAGTGTGCAGGGCGGGGACACTGAAGCTTTCTTT | CAISVQGGDTEAFF
. | TRBJ2-1 | TRBV7-8 | TGTGCCAGCAGCTGGGAGCGGGTACCCTCCTACAATGAGCAGTTCTTC | CASSWERVPSYNEQFF
. | TRBJ1-5 | TRBV28 | TGTGCCAGCACCCCAGGGGTCCAGCCCCAGCATTTT | CASTPGVQPQHF
TRBD1 | TRBJ1-2 | TRBV10-3 | TGTGCCATCAGTGAGACGACAGGGAGGACTAACTATGGCTACACCTTC | CAISETTGRTNYGYTF
. | TRBJ2-7 | TRBV28 | TGTGCCAGCGGTACCACTATCTACGAGCAGTACTTC | CASGTTIYEQYF
TRBD1 | TRBJ1-5 | TRBV27 | TGTGCCAGCAGTGGGACAGTATTACAGCCCCAGCATTTT | CASSGTVLQPQHF
TRBD2 | TRBJ2-7 | TRBV5-1 | TGCGCCAGCAGCGCACTAGCGGACTACTACGAGCAGTACTTC | CASSALADYYEQYF
. | TRBJ1-4 | TRBV2 | TGTGCCAGCAGTGCTAAGTTAGTCAATGAAAAACTGTTTTTT | CASSAKLVNEKLFF
. | TRBJ2-3 | TRBV1 | TGCACCAGCAGCCATGCCAGCGTCCGGGGGACCCTTTATACGCAGTATTTT | CTSSHASVRGTLYTQYF
TRBD1 | TRBJ2-7 | TRBV6-1 | TGTGCCAGCAGTTGGATGGGACAGACCTACGAGCAGTACTTC | CASSWMGQTYEQYF
TRBD2 | TRBJ2-2 | TRBV7-9 | TGTGCCACCCCGTTGGGGGGGAGAAACACCGGGGAGCTGTTTTTT | CATPLGGRNTGELFF
TRBD1 | TRBJ2-7 | TRBV2 | TGTGCCAGCAGACCCGGACAGGGCGTCTCCTACGAGCAGTACTTC | CASRPGQGVSYEQYF
. | TRBJ1-5 | TRBV19 | TGTGCCAGTAGTCAAAATTCAGGGAGCAATCAGCCCCAGCATTTT | CASSQNSGSNQPQHF
. | TRBJ2-3 | TRBV27 | TGTGCCAGCAGTTTTGGTGAGGGGATAACAGGGAATACGCAGTATTTT | CASSFGEGITGNTQYF
TRBD1 | TRBJ1-5 | TRBV5-6 | TGTGCCAGCAGCAACAGGGGGCATAGCAATCAGCCCCAGCATTTT | CASSNRGHSNQPQHF